This entry lists 6 T cell receptor beta chains sequenced from one sample in a study of blood T cell repertoires in COVID-19 (TCRdb year 2020). Libraries were made using the immunoSEQ multiplex PCR assay. Entries here come from immuneACCESS through TCRdb and include only in-frame sequences with V and J called. Some clones fail to appear in such tables; in the studies checked, an unresolved V gene covers under half of the shortfall, and the cause of the remainder is unknown. The sample table lists about 330,000 clones, roughly 90% of them with a count of one. Jointly, the top ten make up under 5% of the sample. What was sequenced was peripheral blood. The receptors shown here come from a woman in her 50s with active or convalescent COVID-19.

This rearrangement joins TRBV18 to TRBJ2-2; 9 nucleotides align to TRBD1. The CDR3 has 17 residues. Germline CDR1 KGHSH, CDR2 LQKENI. Losses at the gene ends were 2 bases for V and 2 bases for J; bases not matched to a gene: 6. The CDR3 sequence is CASSPATGGGNTGELFF. The DNA for the CDR3 is TGTGCCAGCTCACCAGCGACAGGGGGAGGTAACACCGGGGAGCTGTTTTTT.

The chain is built from TRBV2 and TRBJ1-2; a possible D gene is TRBD1 (6 bases). This CDR3 comprises 15 residues. The germline V and J ends were trimmed by 8 bases and 4 bases, with 20 bases remaining between them. The germline CDR1 and CDR2 sequences are SNHLY and FYNNEI. The chain's CDR3 is CASGPKGQGTYGYTF. In DNA, the CDR3 is TGTGCCAGCGGCCCTAAGGGGCAGGGGACCTATGGCTACACCTTC.

The chain's CDR3 is CASSPGQGQRNQPQHF. CDR3 sequence (DNA): TGTGCCAGCAGCCCCGGACAGGGGCAACGCAATCAGCCCCAGCATTTT. The V call is TRBV6-6, the J call TRBJ1-5; 9 positions match TRBD1. J lost 2 bases, V lost 6 bases, and 8 bases had no gene match. In germline, CDR1 is MNHNY, CDR2 SVGAGI (reference sequence). This CDR3 region has 16 residues.

The chain joins TRBV25-1 to TRBJ1-4, with D hard to call. Trimming removed 1 base at V and 7 bases at J, with 10 bases between. Germline loops: CDR1 MGHDK, CDR2 SYGVNS. The length of the CDR3 is 14 residues. The CDR3 DNA follows: TGTGCCAGCAGTGAATTAGGAGGAGGTGAAAAACTGTTTTTT. This translates into CASSELGGGEKLFF.

V is TRBV11-2 and J is TRBJ1-4; TRBD1 matches 7 bases. V lost 5 bases, J lost 14 bases, and 11 bases stayed unmatched. Germline CDR1 and CDR2: SGHAT and FQNNGV. The length of the CDR3 is 13 residues. For the CDR3, the DNA is TGTGCCAGCAGCCCGAACGACAGGGACGAGCTGTTTTTT. Amino acid sequence: CASSPNDRDELFF. Together with reference TRBV11-2 and TRBJ1-4, the CDR3 gives the full variable domain: EAGVAQSPRYKIIEKRQSVAFWCNPISGHATLYWYQQILGQGPKLLIQFQNNGVVDDSQLPKDRFSAERLKGVDSTLKIQPAKLEDSAVYLCASSPNDRDELFFGSGTQLSVL.

The chain has TRBV11-2 and TRBJ2-3; tentatively, D is TRBD2 (7 bases). Germline V gene lookup returns CDR1 SGHAT and CDR2 FQNNGV. This CDR3 contains 18 residues. V was trimmed by 1 base and J by 6 bases, leaving 23 bases between them. CDR3 bases: TGTGCCAGCAGCTTAGGGGGGAGGGGCACAGGGAAGAGGGATACGCAGTATTTT. Its translation: CASSLGGRGTGKRDTQYF.